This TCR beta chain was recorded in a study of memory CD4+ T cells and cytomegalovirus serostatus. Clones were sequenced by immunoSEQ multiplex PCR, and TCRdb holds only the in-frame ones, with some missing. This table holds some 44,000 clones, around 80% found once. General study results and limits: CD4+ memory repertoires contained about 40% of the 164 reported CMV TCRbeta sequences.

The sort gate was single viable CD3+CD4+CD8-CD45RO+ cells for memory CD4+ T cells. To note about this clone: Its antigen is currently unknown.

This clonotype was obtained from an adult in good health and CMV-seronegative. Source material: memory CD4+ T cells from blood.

DNA for the CDR3: TGTGCCATCCAGGAGAGCAATCAGCCCCAGCATTTT. It is translated as CAIQESNQPQHF. This chain joins TRBV28 and TRBJ1-5; D gene uncertain. Trimming shortened V by 10 bases and J by 1 base, and 8 bases separated the two germline ends. This CDR3 spans 12 amino acids. CDR1 and CDR2 (germline): MDHEN, SYDVKM.